The clone carrying this T cell receptor beta chain was detected a few times. Its antigen is undetermined. This sample is part of a study of T cells in Graves' hyperthyroidism and ophthalmopathy. Points from the study as a whole: Most expanded thyroid clonotypes above 0.001 also appeared in blood. Ophthalmopathy was predicted by the model a median of about 6.7 months ahead of onset.

The length of the CDR3 is 14 residues. V lost 5 bases, J lost 6 bases, and 14 bases lay in between. CDR1 and CDR2 from the germline V gene are LNHDA and SQIVND (reference sequence). TCR beta CDR3 regions were amplified from RNA. First-round RT-PCR with HTBI primers amplified the TCR CDR3 region. MiXCR, applied by TCRdb to the multiplex PCR reads, yields one record per CDR3 protein. Found here are about 400,000 distinct CDR3 sequences, 15% of them singletons; the top ten hold about 31%. The source is a woman aged 25 to 39 with Graves' hyperthyroidism. The chain carries TRBV19 and TRBJ2-1, with D possibly TRBD1 on 5 matching bases. The material sequenced was blood. For the CDR3, the DNA is TGTGCCAGTAGTGGGGCTCAACCCGGCAATGAGCAGTTCTTC. This encodes CASSGAQPGNEQFF.